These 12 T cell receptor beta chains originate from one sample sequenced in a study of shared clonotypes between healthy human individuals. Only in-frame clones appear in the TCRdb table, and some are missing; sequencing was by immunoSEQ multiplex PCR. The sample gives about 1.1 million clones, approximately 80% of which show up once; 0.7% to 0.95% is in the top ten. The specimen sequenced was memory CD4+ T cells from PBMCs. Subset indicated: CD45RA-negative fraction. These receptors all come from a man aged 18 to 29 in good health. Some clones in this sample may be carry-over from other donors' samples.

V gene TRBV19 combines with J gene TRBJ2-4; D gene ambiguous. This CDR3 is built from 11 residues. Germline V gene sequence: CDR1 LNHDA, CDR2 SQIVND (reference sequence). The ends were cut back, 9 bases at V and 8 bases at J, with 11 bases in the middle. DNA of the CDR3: TGTGCCAGAAACCAGCAGGACATTCAGTACTTC. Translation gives CARNQQDIQYF.

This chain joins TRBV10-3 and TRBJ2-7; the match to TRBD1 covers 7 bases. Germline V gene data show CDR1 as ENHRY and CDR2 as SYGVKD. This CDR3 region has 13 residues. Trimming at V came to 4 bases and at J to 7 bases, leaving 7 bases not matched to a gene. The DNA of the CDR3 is TGTGCCATCAGTGTTCAGGCAGGGGGTGAGCAGTACTTC. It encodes CAISVQAGGEQYF.

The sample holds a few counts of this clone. The CDR3 region has the DNA TGTGCCAGCAGCGTCGAGACTAGCATCGATGAGCAGTTCTTC. Encoded protein: CASSVETSIDEQFF. V usage is TRBV9 and J usage is TRBJ2-1; 7 positions match TRBD2. This CDR3 region has 14 residues. Losses at the gene ends were 2 bases for V and 8 bases for J; bases not matched to a gene: 7. CDR1 SGDLS and CDR2 YYNGEE come from the germline V gene.

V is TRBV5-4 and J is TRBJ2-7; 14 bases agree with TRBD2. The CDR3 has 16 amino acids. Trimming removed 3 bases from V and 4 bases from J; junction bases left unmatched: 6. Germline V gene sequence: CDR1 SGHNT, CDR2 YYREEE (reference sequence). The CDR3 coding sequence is TGTGCCAGCAGCTCGCCCGGGACTAGCGGGAGTTACGAGCAGTACTTC. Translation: CASSSPGTSGSYEQYF.

The CDR3 DNA sequence: TGTGCCAGCAGGACAGGGGGCTACGCAGATACGCAGTATTTT. Its translation is CASRTGGYADTQYF. V is TRBV11-1 and J is TRBJ2-3; 10 bases map to TRBD1. The germline V gene encodes CDR1 SGHAT and CDR2 FQDESV (reference sequence). J gave up 4 bases and V 6 bases, and 4 bases lay outside the gene matches. This CDR3 region has 14 residues.

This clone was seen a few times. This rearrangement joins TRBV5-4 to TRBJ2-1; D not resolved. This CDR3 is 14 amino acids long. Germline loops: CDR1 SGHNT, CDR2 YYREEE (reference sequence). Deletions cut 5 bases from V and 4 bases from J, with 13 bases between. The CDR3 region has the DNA TGTGCCAGCAGTACCGATCCCCTATACAATGAGCAGTTCTTC. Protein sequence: CASSTDPLYNEQFF.

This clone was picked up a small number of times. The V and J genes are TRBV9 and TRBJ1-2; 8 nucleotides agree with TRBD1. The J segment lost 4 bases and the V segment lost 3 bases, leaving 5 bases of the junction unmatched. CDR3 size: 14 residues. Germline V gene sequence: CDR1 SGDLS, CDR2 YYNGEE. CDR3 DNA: TGTGCCAGCAGCGCCCGGACAGGGCCCTATGGCTACACCTTC. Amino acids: CASSARTGPYGYTF.

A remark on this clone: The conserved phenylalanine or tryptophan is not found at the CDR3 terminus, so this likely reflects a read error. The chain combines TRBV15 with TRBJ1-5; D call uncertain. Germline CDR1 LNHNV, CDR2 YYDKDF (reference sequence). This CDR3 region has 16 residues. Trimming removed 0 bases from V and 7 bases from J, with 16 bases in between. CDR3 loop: CATSRDPPGTGQPQHS. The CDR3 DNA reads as TGTGCCACCAGCAGAGATCCGCCGGGAACCGGGCAGCCCCAGCATTCT.

The CDR3 DNA follows: TGCGCCAGCAGCCTGGGGACTACACAAGAGACCCAGTACTTC. Translated, it gives CASSLGTTQETQYF. The rearrangement links TRBV5-1 to TRBJ2-5; 7 nucleotides line up with TRBD2. CDR1 SGHRS and CDR2 YFSETQ come from the germline V gene. This CDR3 has 14 amino acids. V lost 4 bases to trimming and J lost 2 bases; unmatched junction nucleotides: 5.

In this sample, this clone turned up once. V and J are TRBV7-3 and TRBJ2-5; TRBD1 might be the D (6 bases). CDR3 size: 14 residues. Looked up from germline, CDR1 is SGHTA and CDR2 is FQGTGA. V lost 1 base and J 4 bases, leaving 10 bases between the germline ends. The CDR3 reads CASSLNRAGETQYF. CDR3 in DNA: TGTGCCAGCAGCTTAAACAGGGCGGGAGAGACCCAGTACTTC.

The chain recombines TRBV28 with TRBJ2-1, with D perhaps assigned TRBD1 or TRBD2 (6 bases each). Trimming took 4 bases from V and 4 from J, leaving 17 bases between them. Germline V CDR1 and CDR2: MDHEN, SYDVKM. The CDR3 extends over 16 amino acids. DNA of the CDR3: TGTGCCAGCAGTTCGGGGGCAAATGACGGGTACAATGAGCAGTTCTTC. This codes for CASSSGANDGYNEQFF.

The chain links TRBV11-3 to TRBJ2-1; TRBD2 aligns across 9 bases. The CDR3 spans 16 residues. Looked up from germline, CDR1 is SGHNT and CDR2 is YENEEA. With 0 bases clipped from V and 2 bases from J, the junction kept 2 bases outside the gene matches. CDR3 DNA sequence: TGTGCCAGCAGCTTAGATGCGGGAGGGACCTACAATGAGCAGTTCTTC. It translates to CASSLDAGGTYNEQFF.